This T cell receptor beta chain was retrieved from a study of blood T cell repertoires in COVID-19. Background on the study: The samples span acute and convalescent COVID-19 from the United States, Italy and Spain.

This clone showed up just once. Germline-derived CDR1 and CDR2 are MNHEY and SVGAGI. CDR3 length: 13 amino acids. J lost 6 bases, V lost 7 bases, and 6 bases had no gene match. Assay used: immunoSEQ multiplex PCR; TCRdb lists only in-frame clones, some missing. The sample records 250,000 to 350,000 clones, 86% being singletons. This clonotype was sampled from a woman aged 45-59 years with acute or convalescent COVID-19. The chain combines TRBV6-5 with TRBJ1-1, with 9 bases aligning to TRBD1. The sequencing sample was made of peripheral blood. CDR3 in DNA: TGTGCCAGCACGAGACAGGGGGTTTCTGAAGCTTTCTTT. Translated, it gives CASTRQGVSEAFF.